These 23 T cell receptor beta chains were all obtained from the same sample, sequenced in a study of T cell responses to AZD1222 COVID-19 vaccine. Libraries were prepared by immunoSEQ multiplex PCR; TCRdb keeps only in-frame clonotypes and omits some of them. The data contain about 110,000 clones, roughly 93% of them singletons. The sample here was peripheral blood, taken 28 days after the second AZD1222 dose. Receptors originate from an adult who received the AZD1222 COVID-19 vaccine.

This chain connects TRBV5-1 to TRBJ1-6; 7 nucleotides line up with TRBD1. CDR1 is SGHRS, CDR2 YFSETQ, per germline. CDR3 length equals 15 residues. The V and J ends lost 5 bases and 6 bases, in that order; junction bases with no gene match: 8. CDR3: CASSFTGVGNSPLHF. The CDR3 DNA is TGCGCCAGCAGTTTTACAGGGGTAGGTAATTCACCCCTCCACTTT.

The gene calls are TRBV6-5 and TRBJ1-1; D gene unclear. This CDR3 comprises 13 residues. With 2 bases removed from V and 5 bases from J, the gap between germline ends came to 9 bases. Germline V gene sequence: CDR1 MNHEY, CDR2 SVGAGI. This CDR3 is CASSYGPGTEAFF. CDR3 bases: TGTGCCAGCAGTTACGGACCGGGGACTGAAGCTTTCTTT.

The chain links TRBV6-5 to TRBJ2-1, with TRBD2 identical over 11 bases. The J segment lost 5 bases and the V segment lost 4 bases, leaving 7 bases of the junction unmatched. The CDR3 has 16 residues. Germline V CDR1 and CDR2: MNHEY, SVGAGI. CDR3 DNA: TGTGCCAGCAGTTTACCGACTAGCGGGGCGCACAATGAGCAGTTCTTC. It is translated as CASSLPTSGAHNEQFF.

V is TRBV5-4 and J is TRBJ2-2; TRBD2 matches at 7 bases. CDR3 length: 17 residues. Germline assignment: CDR1 SGHNT and CDR2 YYREEE (reference sequence). The V segment lost 0 bases and the J segment 1 base; nucleotides outside the gene matches: 6. The CDR3 nucleotides are TGTGCCAGCAGCTTGGCGAGCGGGATAAAGAACACCGGGGAGCTGTTTTTT. Protein: CASSLASGIKNTGELFF.

The chain couples TRBV9 to TRBJ2-1, with 7 bases lining up with TRBD2. Germline V lookup: CDR1 SGDLS, CDR2 YYNGEE. CDR3 length: 15 residues. V lost 1 base and J lost 7; bases outside the gene matches: 8. Here the CDR3 reads CASSVRGRGGNEQFF. The CDR3, as DNA: TGTGCCAGCAGCGTACGCGGGAGAGGTGGGAATGAGCAGTTCTTC.

The chain recombines TRBV21-1 with TRBJ1-1. TRBV21-1 is annotated as a pseudogene. The CDR3 length is 14 residues. CDR3 sequence: CASIIQRKNTEAFF. The DNA for the CDR3 is TGTGCCAGCATTATCCAAAGGAAGAACACTGAAGCTTTCTTT.

DNA of the CDR3: TGTGCCAGCTCAGGCGGCTATGGCTACACCTTC. Translated, it gives CASSGGYGYTF. The chain uses TRBV5-8 and TRBJ1-2; D remains ambiguous. The CDR3 has 11 amino acids. Germline CDR1 is SGHTS and CDR2 is YDEGEE. V lost 7 bases and J lost 4, with 8 bases in between. The complete variable domain, with remaining parts taken from reference TRBV5-8 and TRBJ1-2, reads EAGVTQSPTHLIKTRGQQATLRCSPISGHTSVYWYQQALGLGLQFLLWYDEGEERNRGNFPPRFSGRQFPNYSSELNVNALELEDSALYLCASSGGYGYTFGSGTRLTVV.

A few counts support this clone. The chain combines TRBV13 with TRBJ1-2; 9 bases align to TRBD1. Trimming took 5 bases from V and 2 from J; bases not matched to a gene: 3. This CDR3 spans 14 amino acids. Germline CDR1 and CDR2: PRHDT and FYEKMQ (reference sequence). The CDR3 DNA sequence: TGTGCCAGCAGCCGGGACAGGGAGAACTATGGCTACACCTTC. Amino acids: CASSRDRENYGYTF.

V gene TRBV6-5 combines with J gene TRBJ1-1, with TRBD1 as a possible D gene (6 bases). Germline V gives CDR1 MNHEY, CDR2 SVGAGI. The CDR3 extends over 15 amino acids. V dropped 2 bases and J dropped 0 bases, with 10 bases sitting between them. CDR3 in amino acids: CASSYRAGVNTEAFF. The CDR3 DNA reads as TGTGCCAGCAGTTACAGGGCAGGGGTGAACACTGAAGCTTTCTTT.

The rearrangement links TRBV6-5 to TRBJ1-6; no firm D call. Trimming removed 5 bases from V and 6 bases from J, with 2 bases in between. CDR1 is MNHEY, CDR2 SVGAGI, per germline. This CDR3 comprises 11 residues. For the CDR3, the DNA is TGTGCCAGCAGTATTAATTCACCCCTCCACTTT. Its protein product is CASSINSPLHF.

This clone is a singleton in its sample. The chain is built from TRBV18 and TRBJ1-5; possible D gene TRBD1, 6 bases. V dropped 2 bases and J dropped 7 bases, with 9 bases sitting between them. CDR1 and CDR2 from the germline V gene are KGHSH and LQKENI. This CDR3 spans 13 amino acids. The CDR3 is CASSPGTHQPQHF. The CDR3 DNA follows: TGTGCCAGCTCACCAGGGACACACCAGCCCCAGCATTTT.

The V gene is TRBV2, the J gene TRBJ1-1, with no clear D. V lost 5 bases to trimming and J lost 0 bases, with 10 bases between them. CDR1 is SNHLY, CDR2 FYNNEI, per germline. The CDR3 runs to 14 residues. CDR3 nucleotide sequence: TGTGCCAGCAGTCTAGTCACAGTGAACACTGAAGCTTTCTTT. This encodes CASSLVTVNTEAFF.

The chain combines TRBV11-2 with TRBJ2-7; 14 nucleotides match TRBD2. The V gene's germline CDR1 is SGHAT and CDR2 FQNNGV. The CDR3 sequence is 16 residues long. Trimming cost V 5 bases and J 2 bases; bases outside gene matches: 5. CDR3: CASSIPGLAGAYEQYF. CDR3 coding DNA: TGTGCCAGCAGCATCCCGGGACTAGCGGGAGCCTACGAGCAGTACTTC.

V and J are TRBV5-1 and TRBJ2-2, with 8 nucleotides matching TRBD2. In germline, CDR1 is SGHRS, CDR2 YFSETQ. J lost 1 base, V lost 2 bases, and 1 base had no gene match. The CDR3 covers 15 residues. The CDR3 sequence: CASSFTSGNTGELFF. CDR3 sequence (DNA): TGCGCCAGCAGCTTTACTAGCGGGAACACCGGGGAGCTGTTTTTT.

This chain joins TRBV2 and TRBJ1-1, with 7 bases fitting TRBD1. Per the germline V gene, CDR1 is SNHLY and CDR2 is FYNNEI. This CDR3 is 14 amino acids long. Losses at the gene ends were 3 bases for V and 0 bases for J; bases not matched to a gene: 1. The CDR3 sequence: CASSEGQLNTEAFF. The CDR3 region has the DNA TGTGCCAGCAGTGAGGGACAGTTGAACACTGAAGCTTTCTTT.

This sequence joins TRBV5-5 and TRBJ1-4; D remains unclear. This CDR3 contains 15 residues. CDR1 and CDR2 from the germline V gene are SGHKS and YYEKEE (reference sequence). The V end lost 4 bases, the J end lost 5 bases, and 15 bases lay between the germline ends. The CDR3 region is CASSGNGEINEKLFF. The DNA of the CDR3 is TGTGCCAGCAGCGGAAACGGAGAGATAAATGAAAAACTGTTTTTT.

The chain uses TRBV9 and TRBJ2-7; 11 bases match TRBD2. With 0 bases clipped from V and 2 bases from J, the junction kept 1 base outside the gene matches. The CDR3 is made up of 15 amino acids. CDR1 is SGDLS, CDR2 YYNGEE, per germline. CDR3 DNA sequence: TGTGCCAGCAGCGTAGGACTAGCGGGGCCCTACGAGCAGTACTTC. Encoded protein: CASSVGLAGPYEQYF.

The CDR3 DNA is TGTGCCAGCAGCTTACCGGGAGGGGAGACCCAGTACTTC. Its protein is CASSLPGGETQYF. The V call is TRBV11-2, the J call TRBJ2-5; 8 bases fit TRBD2. Trimming cost V 2 bases and J 5 bases; bases outside gene matches: 1. Germline V gene sequence: CDR1 SGHAT, CDR2 FQNNGV. This CDR3 is built from 13 residues.

A single count supports this clone. This sequence joins TRBV27 and TRBJ1-1; D unclear. Germline V gene data show CDR1 as MNHEY and CDR2 as SMNVEV (reference sequence). The V end was cut by 4 bases, the J end by 0 bases, with 12 bases between. This CDR3 contains 15 residues. The CDR3 loop reads CASSSDRTLNTEAFF. The CDR3 DNA is TGTGCCAGCAGTTCTGATCGCACATTGAACACTGAAGCTTTCTTT.

J is TRBJ2-6 and V is TRBV10-2; D is undetermined. The length of the CDR3 is 16 residues. V gave up 0 bases and J gave up 0 bases, with 6 bases separating them. Germline CDR1 reads WSHSY; CDR2 reads SAAADI. This CDR3 reads CASSESHGSGANVLTF. The CDR3 nucleotides are TGCGCCAGCAGTGAGTCACACGGCTCTGGGGCCAACGTCCTGACTTTC.

Comment on this clone: At one end, the junction sequence differs from germline, possibly due to a read error. The rearrangement uses TRBV11-2 and TRBJ2-7, with D perhaps assigned TRBD1 or TRBD2 (5 bases each). This CDR3 has 12 residues. Per germline, CDR1 SGHAT and CDR2 FQNNGV. CDR3 in DNA: TGTGCCAGCAGCTTCCCCGGGACGGTTTCGTTCTTC. The encoded protein is CASSFPGTVSFF.

The J gene is TRBJ1-1, the V gene TRBV7-9, with D unresolved. From germline, CDR1 is SEHNR and CDR2 FQNEAQ (reference sequence). V lost 6 bases, J lost 0 bases, and 8 bases lay in between. The length of the CDR3 is 13 residues. The CDR3 is CASSFAVNTEAFF. The CDR3 region has the DNA TGTGCCAGCAGTTTCGCGGTGAACACTGAAGCTTTCTTT.

The V and J genes are TRBV18 and TRBJ2-1, with 7 bases aligning to TRBD1. V was pared by 3 bases and J by 4 bases, with 3 bases of the junction left unmatched. Germline lookup yields CDR1 KGHSH and CDR2 LQKENI. The CDR3 loop spans 14 amino acids. CDR3 DNA: TGTGCCAGCTCACCCGACAGGGAATACAATGAGCAGTTCTTC. This codes for CASSPDREYNEQFF.